This TCR beta chain was captured by sequencing in a study of post-analysis software for immune sequencing data. Background on the study: Relapsing-remitting, secondary progressive and progressive-relapsing multiple sclerosis were all included among the disease courses. Findings and caveats of the study: Comparison of patients with controls showed about 5 TRBV segments more frequent in patients, TRBV5-6, TRBV5-1 and TRBV20-1 among them.

V lost 7 bases and J 2 bases, leaving 8 bases between the germline ends. There are 12 residues in the CDR3. The germline CDR1 and CDR2 sequences are MDHEN and SYDVKM. Carried by the TCR beta cDNA libraries were unique molecular identifiers. From approximately 0.95 to 9.8 million T cells, roughly 0.5 million cDNA molecules were obtained. TCRdb reanalysed the PCR reads using MiXCR and keeps one entry per CDR3 protein. The data contain roughly 540,000 distinct CDR3 sequences, around 34% of them seen just once; the ten biggest clones take up about 6%. Comment on this clonotype: Its antigen is not known. A much larger clone differs by one base, so this may be a read error.

The sample was blood. The sequence was obtained from a girl aged 2 to 17 with multiple sclerosis. V is TRBV28 and J is TRBJ1-2; D may be TRBD1 (5 bases). The CDR3 reads CASTPGNYGYTF. The CDR3 nucleotides are TGTGCCAGCACCCCAGGGAACTATGGCTACACCTTC.